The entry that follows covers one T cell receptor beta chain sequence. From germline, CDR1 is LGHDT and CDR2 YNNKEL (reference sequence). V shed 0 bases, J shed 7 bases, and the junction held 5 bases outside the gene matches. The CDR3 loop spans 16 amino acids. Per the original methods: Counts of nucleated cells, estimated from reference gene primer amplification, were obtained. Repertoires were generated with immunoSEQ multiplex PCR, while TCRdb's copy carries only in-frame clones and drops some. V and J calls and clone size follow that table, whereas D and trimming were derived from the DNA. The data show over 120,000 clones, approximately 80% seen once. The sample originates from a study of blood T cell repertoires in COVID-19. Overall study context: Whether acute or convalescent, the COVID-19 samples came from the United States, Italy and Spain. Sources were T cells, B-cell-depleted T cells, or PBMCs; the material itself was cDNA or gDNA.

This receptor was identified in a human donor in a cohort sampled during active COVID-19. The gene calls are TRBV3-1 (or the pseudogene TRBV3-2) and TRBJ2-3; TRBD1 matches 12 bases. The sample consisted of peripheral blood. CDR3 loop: CASSQDPGQGAYTQYF. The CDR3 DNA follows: TGTGCCAGCAGCCAAGATCCGGGACAGGGGGCTTATACGCAGTATTTT.